This entry lists 23 T cell receptor beta chains sequenced from one sample in a study of regulatory T cells in long-lasting Graves disease. For TCR beta, libraries came from iRepertoire HTBI primers and Arm-PCR of CDR3 regions. Each CDR3 protein is one row after TCRdb ran MiXCR on the multiplex PCR reads. The repertoire holds 450,000 to 600,000 distinct CDR3 sequences, with 16% as singletons. Sample time point: newly diagnosed GD, antithyroid drugs for less than 3 months. Extracted PBMC RNA gave rise to the TCR library. The same data also went into a second study, on T cells in Graves' hyperthyroidism and ophthalmopathy.

The sample consisted of peripheral blood mononuclear cells (PBMCs), taken at new diagnosis, from a patient treated with antithyroid drugs. The receptors here all came from a man aged 35 to 55 with Graves disease.

The sample holds many counts of this clonotype. This chain connects TRBV27 to TRBJ2-7; TRBD2 agrees at 7 bases. CDR1 and CDR2 (germline): MNHEY, SMNVEV (reference sequence). This CDR3 is 13 amino acids long. V was pared by 5 bases and J by 3 bases, with 4 bases of the junction left unmatched. CDR3 sequence (DNA): TGTGCCAGCAGTCGGGGGGTCTTCTACGAGCAGTACTTC. Translation gives CASSRGVFYEQYF.

The rearrangement joins TRBV20-1 to TRBJ2-1; 7 bases are shared with TRBD1. The CDR3 extends over 15 amino acids. The V and J ends lost 7 bases and 0 bases, in that order; junction bases with no gene match: 9. The V gene's germline CDR1 is DFQATT and CDR2 SNEGSKA (reference sequence). The CDR3 DNA is TGCAGTGTAGGGGGCGGTTCGAGCTCCTACAATGAGCAGTTCTTC. Translated: CSVGGGSSSYNEQFF.

Of note for this clonotype: One base away lies a much larger clone, so this may be a sequencing read error. The chain is built from TRBV20-1 and TRBJ2-1; tentative D call: TRBD2 (6 bases). Germline V lookup: CDR1 DFQATT, CDR2 SNEGSKA (reference sequence). The CDR3 covers 12 residues. The CDR3 loop is CGASAVGEEQFF. CDR3 nucleotide sequence: TGCGGTGCTAGCGCTGTCGGCGAGGAGCAGTTCTTC.

This clonotype was seen ten or more times. The V gene is TRBV30, the J gene TRBJ2-2; D call uncertain. Germline CDR1 is GTSNPN and CDR2 is SVGIG (reference sequence). V gave up 3 bases and J gave up 4 bases, with 6 bases separating them. CDR3 length: 12 residues. DNA of the CDR3: TGTGCCTGGAGGTGGTCCACCGGGGAGCTGTTTTTT. Amino acids: CAWRWSTGELFF.

V gene TRBV5-5 combines with J gene TRBJ1-2; D not resolved. Germline CDR1 reads SGHKS; CDR2 reads YYEKEE (reference sequence). Between the trimmed V and J ends, which lost 4 bases and 0 bases, there was a span of 16 bases. The CDR3 is 16 amino acids. CDR3 in amino acids: CASSPYPGKANYGYTF. CDR3 nucleotides: TGTGCCAGCAGCCCATATCCCGGGAAGGCTAACTATGGCTACACCTTC. Full variable domain (outside the CDR3, taken from reference TRBV5-5 and TRBJ1-2): DAGVTQSPTHLIKTRGQQVTLRCSPISGHKSVSWYQQVLGQGPQFIFQYYEKEERGRGNFPDRFSARQFPNYSSELNVNALLLGDSALYLCASSPYPGKANYGYTFGSGTRLTVV.

V is TRBV4-1 and J is TRBJ2-7, with 10 bases lining up with TRBD1. The germline V gene encodes CDR1 MGHRA and CDR2 YSYEKL. The CDR3 is 16 amino acids. J gave up 2 bases and V 0 bases, and 4 bases lay outside the gene matches. CDR3 bases: TGCGCCAGCAGCCAAGATATAGGACAGGGGGCCTACGAGCAGTACTTC. Its protein is CASSQDIGQGAYEQYF.

This clonotype was observed many times. The junction differs from germline at one of its ends, possibly a read error. The chain joins TRBV12-3 or TRBV12-4 to TRBJ1-1; D unclear. CDR3 size: 14 residues. The CDR3 bases are TGTGCCAGCAGTCTAGCCGTCGCGAACACTGAAGCTTTCTTT. This sequence encodes CASSLAVANTEAFF.

The V gene is TRBV19, the J gene TRBJ1-2; 7 bases agree with TRBD1. This CDR3 region has 15 residues. Germline V lookup: CDR1 LNHDA, CDR2 SQIVND (reference sequence). Trimming at V came to 0 bases and at J to 6 bases, leaving 7 bases not matched to a gene. The CDR3 loop reads CASSIERQGLDGYTF. DNA for the CDR3: TGTGCCAGTAGTATAGAAAGACAGGGTTTGGATGGCTACACCTTC.

This clonotype has at least ten counts. The chain recombines TRBV11-2 with TRBJ2-1; D is possibly TRBD1 (6 bases). V was shortened by 6 bases and J by 7 bases, with 10 bases between the two germline ends. The CDR3 sequence is 12 residues long. Germline V CDR1 and CDR2: SGHAT, FQNNGV. CDR3 residues: CASSYRVNEQFF. The CDR3 nucleotides read TGTGCCAGCAGTTACAGGGTAAATGAGCAGTTCTTC.

This clonotype was seen many times. The CDR3 sequence is CASSRAGVTDTQYF. In nucleotides, the CDR3 is TGTGCCAGCAGCCGGGCAGGGGTAACAGATACGCAGTATTTT. V is TRBV7-8 and J is TRBJ2-3, with D perhaps TRBD1 (6 bases). Trimming pared 5 bases from V and 3 bases from J, leaving 12 bases between. The CDR3 extends over 14 amino acids. CDR1 SGHVS and CDR2 FQNEAQ come from the germline V gene.

The rearrangement uses TRBV27 and TRBJ1-5; D is unresolved. With 2 bases removed from V and 0 bases from J, the gap between germline ends came to 11 bases. Germline assignment: CDR1 MNHEY and CDR2 SMNVEV (reference sequence). The CDR3 is 16 residues long. The chain's CDR3 is CASSLKPPTSNQPQHF. The CDR3 nucleotides read TGTGCCAGCAGTTTAAAACCACCGACTAGCAATCAGCCCCAGCATTTT.

This clonotype was counted many times. The chain combines TRBV6-9 with TRBJ2-1; 10 bases agree with TRBD1. CDR1 is MNHGY, CDR2 SVAAGI, per germline. The CDR3 spans 15 residues. J was trimmed by 5 bases and V by 3 bases; bases with no gene match: 4. Here the CDR3 DNA reads TGTGCCAGCAGTTACCCGGGACAGGGGAACAATGAGCAGTTCTTC. Its protein product is CASSYPGQGNNEQFF.

Comment on this clonotype: One base away lies a much larger clone, so this may be a sequencing read error. This chain connects TRBV11-2 to TRBJ1-4; a possible D gene is TRBD1 (6 bases). Trimming removed 5 bases at V and 7 bases at J, with 17 bases between. Germline V gene sequence: CDR1 SGHAT, CDR2 FQNNGV. This CDR3 has 15 residues. The CDR3 DNA is TGTGCCAGCAGCGCGTTGGGGGGGGGCAGTGAAAAACTGTTTTTT. This gives the protein CASSALGGGSEKLFF.

This chain joins TRBV5-1 and TRBJ2-7; no clear D. The V and J ends lost 4 bases and 5 bases respectively, with 13 bases between them. The CDR3 extends over 13 amino acids. CDR1 is SGHRS, CDR2 YFSETQ, per germline. CDR3 region: CASSLLGSDEQYF. In DNA, the CDR3 is TGCGCCAGCAGCCTACTTGGATCCGACGAGCAGTACTTC.

This clonotype was seen ten or more times. The chain recombines TRBV28 with TRBJ1-5, with TRBD1 matching over 11 bases. The CDR3 is made up of 16 amino acids. With 6 bases clipped from V and 5 bases from J, the junction kept 9 bases outside the gene matches. Looked up from germline, CDR1 is MDHEN and CDR2 is SYDVKM. CDR3 amino acids: CASSYQDRGPDQPQHF. The DNA for the CDR3 is TGTGCCAGCAGCTACCAGGACAGGGGGCCGGATCAGCCCCAGCATTTT.

The gene calls are TRBV19 and TRBJ2-3; 12 bases line up with TRBD2. J lost 1 base, V lost 6 bases, and 5 bases had no gene match. In germline, CDR1 is LNHDA, CDR2 SQIVND (reference sequence). The CDR3 runs 16 residues. The chain's CDR3 is CASRALAGGGTDTQYF. In DNA form, the CDR3 reads TGTGCCAGTAGAGCACTAGCGGGAGGCGGCACAGATACGCAGTATTTT.

This clonotype appeared many times. The chain uses TRBV20-1 and TRBJ2-7; D gene uncertain. CDR3 length: 13 residues. Trimming took 3 bases from V and 0 from J, leaving 9 bases between them. Germline V gene data show CDR1 as DFQATT and CDR2 as SNEGSKA (reference sequence). In nucleotides, the CDR3 is TGCAGTGCTAGGGACGGGTACTCCTACGAGCAGTACTTC. Residues: CSARDGYSYEQYF.

A word on this clonotype: A single base separates this from a much larger clone, so it may be a read error. This chain uses TRBV28 with TRBJ2-7, with 12 bases lining up with TRBD2. The CDR3 covers 17 residues. Per germline, CDR1 MDHEN and CDR2 SYDVKM. Trimming at V came to 6 bases and at J to 3 bases, leaving 12 bases not matched to a gene. The CDR3 protein is CASSPKPLAGGGYEQYF. The CDR3 nucleotides read TGTGCCAGCAGCCCCAAACCCCTAGCGGGAGGGGGCTACGAGCAGTACTTC. The full variable domain, completed using reference TRBV28 and TRBJ2-7, is DVKVTQSSRYLVKRTGEKVFLECVQDMDHENMFWYRQDPGLGLRLIYFSYDVKMKEKGDIPEGYSVSREKKERFSLILESASTNQTSMYLCASSPKPLAGGGYEQYFGPGTRLTVT.

Worth noting for this clonotype: This may arise from a read error, as a much more abundant clone is one base away. This chain links TRBV11-2 with TRBJ2-7; no definite D call. The CDR3 sequence is 15 residues long. The germline CDR1 and CDR2 sequences are SGHAT and FQNNGV. The CDR3, as DNA: TGTGCCAGCAGCTTTTTGCTAGGGTTTAGATACGGGCAGTACTTC. Its translation is CASSFLLGFRYGQYF.

This clonotype was recorded a few times. The junction departs from the called germline gene at one end, perhaps through a read error. The V call is TRBV6-1, the J call TRBJ2-6; the D is unclear. This CDR3 region has 14 residues. The germline CDR1 and CDR2 sequences are MNHNS and SASEGT. The chain's CDR3 is CASLMASGTNVLTF. The CDR3, as DNA: TGTGCCAGCCTTATGGCCTCTGGGACCAACGTCCTGACTTTC.

On this clonotype: This may arise from a read error, as a much more abundant clone is one base away. The rearrangement uses TRBV18 and TRBJ2-7; no definite D call. The CDR3 is 14 amino acids. CDR1 is KGHSH, CDR2 LQKENI, per germline. In nucleotides, the CDR3 is TGTGCCGGCTCCGTTGGATTTCAACCTCCCGAGCAGTACTTC. Amino acid sequence: CAGSVGFQPPEQYF.

Written as DNA, the CDR3 is TGCAGTGCTAGAGTCAGTTCGAAGGACGGGGAGCTGTTTTTT. Translating it yields CSARVSSKDGELFF. The genes are TRBV20-1 and TRBJ2-2; D is uncertain. Germline CDR1 reads DFQATT; CDR2 reads SNEGSKA (reference sequence). V was clipped by 1 base and J by 7 bases, with 13 bases between them. CDR3 size: 14 residues.

This clonotype was seen many times. The rearrangement joins TRBV10-3 to TRBJ1-4, with D maybe TRBD1 (5 bases). Trimming took 3 bases from V and 6 from J, leaving 14 bases between them. The germline gives CDR1 ENHRY, CDR2 SYGVKD. The CDR3 has 15 residues. The CDR3 nucleotides read TGTGCCATCAGTGATGGAGGGGCTAAGGATGAAAAACTGTTTTTT. Amino acid sequence: CAISDGGAKDEKLFF.